This T cell receptor (beta chain) derives from a study of blood T cell repertoires in COVID-19. Study summary: The origin of the acute and convalescent COVID-19 samples was the United States, Italy and Spain. PBMCs, B-cell-depleted T cells, or T cells provided the cDNA or gDNA that made up the material.

Trimming cost V 7 bases and J 10 bases, with 19 bases left between them. Looked up from germline, CDR1 is MNHEY and CDR2 is SVGEGT. This CDR3 is 13 amino acids long. Per the authors' pipeline: Estimated nucleated cell counts came from reference gene primer amplification. Measured with immunoSEQ multiplex PCR; TCRdb has only the in-frame clones, and not every one. The V and J calls and clone size are taken from that table; D and trimming were inferred from the DNA. The sample holds about 250,000 clones, 88% seen once. This rearrangement joins TRBV6-2 or TRBV6-3 to TRBJ1-1, with D uncertain. The TCR sequence derives from a woman younger than 45 with acute or convalescent COVID-19. What was sequenced was peripheral blood. CDR3: CASTPWARDVAFF. Written as DNA, the CDR3 is TGTGCCAGCACCCCGTGGGCCCGAGACGTAGCTTTCTTT.